This TCR beta chain was identified in a study of control samples from healthy donors and cancer patients. The germline V and J ends were trimmed by 7 bases and 3 bases, with 9 bases remaining between them. This CDR3 has 12 amino acids. Produced via immunoSEQ multiplex PCR; TCRdb's table is partial and in-frame only. The table has about 130,000 clones, about nine tenths seen once. Specimen: blood. The sequence was collected from a man aged 18 to 30 in good health. The rearrangement links TRBV12-3 or TRBV12-4 to TRBJ1-2, with D unresolved. DNA for the CDR3: TGTGCCAGCAAACTGGGGTACTATGGCTACACCTTC. This sequence encodes CASKLGYYGYTF.